This T cell receptor (beta chain) was documented in a study of shared clonotypes between healthy human individuals. Overall study: The people who gave samples were a couple of women and three men aged 18 to 49.

Method: immunoSEQ multiplex PCR; TCRdb's copy keeps in-frame clones and lacks some. This sample yields approximately 2,300,000 clones, of which under 95% are seen a single time; about 0.36% belongs to the top ten. Sequencing used naive CD4+ T cells from PBMCs. Indicated subset: CD45RA+ positively selected. This sequence originates from a man between 18 and 29 years old in good health. Some clones in this sample may be carry-over from other donors' samples.

CDR3 sequence: CASSVGRGALTDTQYF. CDR3 sequence (DNA): TGTGCCAGCAGCGTGGGCCGGGGGGCGCTGACAGATACGCAGTATTTT. The chain recombines TRBV9 with TRBJ2-3; D possibly corresponds to TRBD2 (7 bases). This CDR3 is built from 16 residues. V was clipped by 2 bases and J by 3 bases, with 16 bases between them. Looked up from germline, CDR1 is SGDLS and CDR2 is YYNGEE.